The source of this T cell receptor (beta chain) is a study of T cell responses to AZD1222 COVID-19 vaccine. Worth noting for this clone: Antigen specificity is unknown.

CDR1 and CDR2 (germline): MDHEN, SYDVKM. The CDR3 is 15 residues long. V was pared by 7 bases and J by 0 bases, with 13 bases between. Study results and limitations: Only a handful of AZD1222 recipients, more than 5 in all, had baseline seropositivity. Sampling captured repertoires only after the peak T cell response.

Profiled with immunoSEQ multiplex PCR; TCRdb holds only in-frame clones, not every one. The top ten hold around a tenth of the sample, which has around 96,000 clones, about 90% seen once. The source of this sequence is an adult who received the AZD1222 COVID-19 vaccine. The starting material was peripheral blood, obtained 28 days after the second AZD1222 dose. The rearrangement links TRBV28 to TRBJ1-5; D unresolved. CDR3 sequence: CASTQQTYSNQPQHF. The CDR3, as DNA: TGTGCCAGCACCCAACAGACCTATAGCAATCAGCCCCAGCATTTT.